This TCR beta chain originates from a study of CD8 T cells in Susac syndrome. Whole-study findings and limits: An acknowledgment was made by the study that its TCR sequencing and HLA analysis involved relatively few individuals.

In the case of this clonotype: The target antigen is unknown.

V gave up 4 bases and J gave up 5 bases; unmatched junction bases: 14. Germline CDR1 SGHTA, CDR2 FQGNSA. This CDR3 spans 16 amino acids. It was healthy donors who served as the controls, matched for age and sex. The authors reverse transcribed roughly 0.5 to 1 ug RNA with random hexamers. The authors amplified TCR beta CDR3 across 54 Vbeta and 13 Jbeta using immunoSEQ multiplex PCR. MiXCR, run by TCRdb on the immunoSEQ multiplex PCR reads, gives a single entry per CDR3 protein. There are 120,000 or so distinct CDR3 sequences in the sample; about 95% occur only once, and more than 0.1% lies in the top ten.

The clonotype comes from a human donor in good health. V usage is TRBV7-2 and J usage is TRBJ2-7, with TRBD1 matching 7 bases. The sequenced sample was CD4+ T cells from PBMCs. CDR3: CASSSLWAGTANEQYF. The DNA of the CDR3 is TGTGCCAGCAGCTCCCTCTGGGCCGGGACAGCCAACGAGCAGTACTTC.